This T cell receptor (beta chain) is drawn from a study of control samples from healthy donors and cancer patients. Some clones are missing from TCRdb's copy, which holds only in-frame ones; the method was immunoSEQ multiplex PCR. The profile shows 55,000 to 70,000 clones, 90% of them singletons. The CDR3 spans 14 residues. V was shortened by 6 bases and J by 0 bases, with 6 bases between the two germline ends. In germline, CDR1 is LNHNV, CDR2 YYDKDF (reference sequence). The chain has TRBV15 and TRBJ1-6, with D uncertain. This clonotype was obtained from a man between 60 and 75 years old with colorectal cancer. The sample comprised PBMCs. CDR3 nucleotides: TGTGCCACCAGTCCGAGCTCCTATAATTCACCCCTCCACTTT. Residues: CATSPSSYNSPLHF.